This passage covers 10 T cell receptor beta chains from one sample sequenced in a study of low-dose radiotherapy and immunotherapy resistance in tumors. Priming of first-strand cDNA relied on TRAV- and TRBV-specific primers (covering alpha and beta chains). TCRs were put through around 20 PCR cycles of amplification with Phusion. A constant-region primer and the V-primer adapter served as the primer pair. TCRdb re-called the reads through MiXCR, storing one row per CDR3 protein. Of 80,000 or so distinct CDR3 sequences in the sample, over 15% are singletons; the top ten hold approximately 1.5%. Time point here: after trial treatment. Regarding treatment: LDRT plus nivolumab, ipilimumab, low-dose cyclophosphamide and aspirin (RACIN trial). Specimen: PBMCs, collected after low-dose radiotherapy plus immunotherapy. All receptors come from a male donor with prostate cancer.

The J gene is TRBJ2-1, the V gene TRBV28, with 8 bases fitting TRBD2. The CDR3 contains 15 residues. V shed 5 bases and J 8 bases; nucleotides not matched to a gene: 11. Germline V lookup: CDR1 MDHEN, CDR2 SYDVKM. The CDR3 loop is CASSISGSGSYEQFF. The CDR3 DNA follows: TGTGCCAGCAGTATCAGCGGGAGTGGTTCCTATGAGCAGTTCTTC.

This clonotype was found many times. Here the CDR3 DNA reads TGTGCCTGGACGCGAGTATCCACCGGGGAGCTGTTTTTT. The encoded protein is CAWTRVSTGELFF. The genes are TRBV30 and TRBJ2-2, with D unresolved. CDR1 GTSNPN and CDR2 SVGIG come from the germline V gene (reference sequence). V was cut by 4 bases and J by 4 bases, with 10 bases left in between. The CDR3 has 13 amino acids.

There are many counts of this clonotype. The chain is built from TRBV7-2 and TRBJ2-1; D may be TRBD1 or TRBD2 (5 bases each). Germline V gives CDR1 SGHTA, CDR2 FQGNSA. Trimming took off 4 bases at V and 3 bases at J, with 16 bases between the two ends. The CDR3 extends over 16 amino acids. CDR3 residues: CASSSPGGRGYNEQFF. DNA of the CDR3: TGTGCCAGCAGCTCACCAGGAGGTAGGGGCTACAATGAGCAGTTCTTC.

This sequence joins TRBV4-2 and TRBJ2-7; D unclear. The CDR3 has 14 amino acids. V was cut by 4 bases and J by 3 bases, with 13 bases left in between. Germline V gives CDR1 LGHNA, CDR2 YNFKEQ. DNA for the CDR3: TGTGCCAGCAGCCCAGAGAGAGTGGGCTACGAGCAGTACTTC. Translation: CASSPERVGYEQYF.

At least ten counts were recorded for this clonotype. The gene calls are TRBV27 and TRBJ2-5, with D perhaps TRBD2 (6 bases). The V gene's germline CDR1 is MNHEY and CDR2 SMNVEV (reference sequence). The V end was cut by 0 bases, the J end by 4 bases, with 15 bases between. The CDR3 runs 16 residues. The CDR3: CASSLSHRLARETQYF. In DNA form, the CDR3 reads TGTGCCAGCAGTTTATCTCATAGGCTAGCGCGAGAGACCCAGTACTTC.

On this clonotype: This clone may be a read error of a much larger clone one base away. V and J are TRBV27 and TRBJ2-1, with no clear D. Deletions cut 5 bases from V and 10 bases from J, with 12 bases between. Germline lookup yields CDR1 MNHEY and CDR2 SMNVEV (reference sequence). The CDR3 covers 12 residues. CDR3 nucleotides: TGTGCCAGCAGTGCCCTCTACTTAGAGCAGTTCTTC. As protein: CASSALYLEQFF.

Ten or more counts support this clonotype. V and J are TRBV7-2 and TRBJ1-5; D gene uncertain. Germline lookup yields CDR1 SGHTA and CDR2 FQGNSA. V lost 5 bases, J lost 6 bases, and 14 bases lay in between. There are 14 residues in the CDR3. The CDR3 DNA follows: TGTGCCAGCAGCCACCCTGATGGCGGTCAGCCCCAGCATTTT. Its translation is CASSHPDGGQPQHF.

This clonotype was detected many times. V gene TRBV30 combines with J gene TRBJ1-5; D is possibly TRBD1 (5 bases). The CDR3 covers 13 residues. V lost 4 bases, J lost 6 bases, and 13 bases lay in between. The germline gives CDR1 GTSNPN, CDR2 SVGIG (reference sequence). The CDR3 reads CAWTVKGSQPQHF. CDR3 DNA: TGTGCCTGGACCGTGAAGGGGAGTCAGCCCCAGCATTTT.

This clonotype occurred many times. The V call is TRBV9, the J call TRBJ2-1; D is possibly TRBD1 or TRBD2 (6 bases each). There are 14 residues in the CDR3. Deletions cut 6 bases from V and 2 bases from J, with 12 bases between. Per the germline V gene, CDR1 is SGDLS and CDR2 is YYNGEE. CDR3 amino acids: CASNEGGPYNEQFF. The CDR3 DNA sequence: TGTGCCAGCAATGAGGGGGGCCCCTACAATGAGCAGTTCTTC.

Ten or more counts support this clonotype. The gene calls are TRBV19 and TRBJ2-7, with D possibly matching TRBD1 (7 bases). Trimming removed 5 bases from V and 3 bases from J, with 11 bases in between. CDR1 is LNHDA and CDR2 is SQIVND in the germline V gene (reference sequence). The CDR3 consists of 13 residues. This CDR3 is CASSFQGGYEQYF. The CDR3 coding sequence is TGTGCCAGTAGTTTCCAGGGGGGCTACGAGCAGTACTTC.